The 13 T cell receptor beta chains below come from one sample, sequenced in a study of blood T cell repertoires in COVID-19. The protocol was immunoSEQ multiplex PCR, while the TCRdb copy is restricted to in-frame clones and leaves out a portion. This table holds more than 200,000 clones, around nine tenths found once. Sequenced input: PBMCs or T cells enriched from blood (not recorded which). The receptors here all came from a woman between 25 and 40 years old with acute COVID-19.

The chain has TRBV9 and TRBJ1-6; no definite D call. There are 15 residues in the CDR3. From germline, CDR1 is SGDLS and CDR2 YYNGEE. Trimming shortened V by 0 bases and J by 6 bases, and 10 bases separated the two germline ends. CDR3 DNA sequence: TGTGCCAGCAGCGTAGAAATACATCGTAATTCACCCCTCCACTTT. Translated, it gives CASSVEIHRNSPLHF.

CDR3 nucleotides: TGTGCCATCAGTGATCCAGGGGAGACTGAAGCTTTCTTT. Amino acid sequence: CAISDPGETEAFF. The gene calls are TRBV10-3 and TRBJ1-1; a possible D gene is TRBD1 (6 bases). Germline V CDR1 and CDR2: ENHRY, SYGVKD. The CDR3 is 13 residues long. V was cut by 3 bases and J by 5 bases, with 10 bases left in between.

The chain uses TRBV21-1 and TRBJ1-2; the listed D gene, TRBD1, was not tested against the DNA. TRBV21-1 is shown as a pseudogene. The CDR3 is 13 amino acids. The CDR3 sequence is CASSSRDRRGYTF. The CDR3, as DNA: TGTGCCAGCAGCTCCCGGGACAGACGTGGCTACACCTTC.

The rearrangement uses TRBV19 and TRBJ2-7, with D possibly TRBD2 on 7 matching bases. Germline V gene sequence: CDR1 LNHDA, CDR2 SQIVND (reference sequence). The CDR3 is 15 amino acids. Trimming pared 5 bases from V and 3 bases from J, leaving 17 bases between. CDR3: CASSYGRGSLYEQYF. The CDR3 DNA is TGTGCCAGTAGTTATGGGAGGGGGTCCCTCTACGAGCAGTACTTC.

CDR3 sequence (DNA): TGTGCCAGCAGTTCGGCCGGGGAGCTGTTTTTT. Amino acid sequence: CASSSAGELFF. This chain joins TRBV28 and TRBJ2-2, with D unclear. V lost 4 bases to trimming and J lost 6 bases, with 3 bases between them. The CDR3 loop spans 11 amino acids. Germline V lookup: CDR1 MDHEN, CDR2 SYDVKM.

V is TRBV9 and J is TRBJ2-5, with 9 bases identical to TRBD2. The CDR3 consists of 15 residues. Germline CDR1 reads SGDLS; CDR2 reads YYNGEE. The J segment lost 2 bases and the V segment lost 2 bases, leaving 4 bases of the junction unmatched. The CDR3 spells CASSVSTSGQETQYF. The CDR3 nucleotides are TGTGCCAGCAGCGTCTCGACTAGCGGACAAGAGACCCAGTACTTC.

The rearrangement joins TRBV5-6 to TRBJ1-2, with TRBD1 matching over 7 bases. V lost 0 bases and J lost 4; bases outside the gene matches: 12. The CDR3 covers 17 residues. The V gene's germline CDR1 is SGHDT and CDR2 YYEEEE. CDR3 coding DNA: TGTGCCAGCAGCTTGGTTAGCGGACAGGTAAAACGCTATGGCTACACCTTC. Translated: CASSLVSGQVKRYGYTF. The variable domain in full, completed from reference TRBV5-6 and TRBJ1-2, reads DAGVTQSPTHLIKTRGQQVTLRCSPKSGHDTVSWYQQALGQGPQFIFQYYEEEERQRGNFPDRFSGHQFPNYSSELNVNALLLGDSALYLCASSLVSGQVKRYGYTFGSGTRLTVV.

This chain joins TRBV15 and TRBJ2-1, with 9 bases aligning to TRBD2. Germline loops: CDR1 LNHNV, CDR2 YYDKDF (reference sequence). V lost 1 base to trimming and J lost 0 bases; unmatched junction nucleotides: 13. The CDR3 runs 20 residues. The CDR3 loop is CATSRVRTSEVLLSYNEQFF. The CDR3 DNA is TGTGCCACCAGCAGAGTGAGGACTAGCGAGGTCCTTCTCTCCTACAATGAGCAGTTCTTC.

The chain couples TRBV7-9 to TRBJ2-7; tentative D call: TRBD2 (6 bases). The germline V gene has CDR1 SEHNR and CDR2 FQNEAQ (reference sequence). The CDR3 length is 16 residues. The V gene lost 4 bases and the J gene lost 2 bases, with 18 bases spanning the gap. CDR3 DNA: TGTGCCAGCAGCTCCCCACACGACAGCGGGCCCTACGAGCAGTACTTC. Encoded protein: CASSSPHDSGPYEQYF.

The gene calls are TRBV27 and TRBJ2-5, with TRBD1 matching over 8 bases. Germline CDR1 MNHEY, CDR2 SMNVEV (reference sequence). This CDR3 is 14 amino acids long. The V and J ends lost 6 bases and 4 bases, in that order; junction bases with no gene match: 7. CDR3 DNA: TGTGCCAGCAGGGGAACAGGGGGAACAGAGACCCAGTACTTC. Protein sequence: CASRGTGGTETQYF.

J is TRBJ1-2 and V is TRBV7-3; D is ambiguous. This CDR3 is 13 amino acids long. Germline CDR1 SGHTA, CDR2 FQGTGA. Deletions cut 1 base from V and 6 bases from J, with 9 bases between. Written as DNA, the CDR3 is TGTGCCAGCAGCTTAAATGGTTTAGATGGCTACACCTTC. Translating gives CASSLNGLDGYTF. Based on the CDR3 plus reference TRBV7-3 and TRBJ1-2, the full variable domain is GAGVSQTPSNKVTEKGKYVELRCDPISGHTALYWYRQSLGQGPEFLIYFQGTGAADDSGLPNDRFFAVRPEGSVSTLKIQRTERGDSAVYLCASSLNGLDGYTFGSGTRLTVV.

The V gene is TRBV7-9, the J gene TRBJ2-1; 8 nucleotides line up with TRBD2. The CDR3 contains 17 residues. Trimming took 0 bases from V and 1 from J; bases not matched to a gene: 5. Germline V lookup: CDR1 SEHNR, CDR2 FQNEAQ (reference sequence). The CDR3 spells CASSLARGTRSYNEQFF. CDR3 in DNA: TGTGCCAGCAGCTTAGCGAGAGGGACTAGGTCCTACAATGAGCAGTTCTTC.

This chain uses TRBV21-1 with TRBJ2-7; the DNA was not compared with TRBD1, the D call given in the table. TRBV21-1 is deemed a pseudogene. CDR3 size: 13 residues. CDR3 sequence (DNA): TGTGCCAGCAGCTACGACAGGGGATACGAGCAGTACTTC. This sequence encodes CASSYDRGYEQYF.